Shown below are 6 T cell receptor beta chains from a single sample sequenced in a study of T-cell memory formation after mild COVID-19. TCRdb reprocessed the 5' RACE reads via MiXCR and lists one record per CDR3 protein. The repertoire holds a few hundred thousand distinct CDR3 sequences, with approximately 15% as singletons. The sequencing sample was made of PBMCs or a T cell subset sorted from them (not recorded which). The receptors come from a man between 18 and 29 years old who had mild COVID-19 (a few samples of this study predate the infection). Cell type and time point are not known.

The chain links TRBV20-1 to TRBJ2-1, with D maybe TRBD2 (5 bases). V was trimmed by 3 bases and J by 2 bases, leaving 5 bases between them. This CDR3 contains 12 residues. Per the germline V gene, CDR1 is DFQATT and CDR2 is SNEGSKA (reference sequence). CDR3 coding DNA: TGCAGTGCTAGCGGGGCCTACAATGAGCAGTTCTTC. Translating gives CSASGAYNEQFF.

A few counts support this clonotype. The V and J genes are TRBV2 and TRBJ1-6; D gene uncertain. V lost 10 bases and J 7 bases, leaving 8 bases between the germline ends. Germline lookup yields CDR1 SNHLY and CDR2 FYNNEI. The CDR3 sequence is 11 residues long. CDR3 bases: TGTGCCACTGCGGGCAATTCACCCCTCCACTTT. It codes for CATAGNSPLHF.

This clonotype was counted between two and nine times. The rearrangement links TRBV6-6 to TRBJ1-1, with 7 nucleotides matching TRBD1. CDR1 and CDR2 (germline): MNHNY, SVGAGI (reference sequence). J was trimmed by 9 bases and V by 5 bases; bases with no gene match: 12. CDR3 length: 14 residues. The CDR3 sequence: CASSLRTGEGQAFF. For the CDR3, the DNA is TGTGCCAGCAGTCTTAGGACAGGCGAAGGCCAAGCTTTCTTT.

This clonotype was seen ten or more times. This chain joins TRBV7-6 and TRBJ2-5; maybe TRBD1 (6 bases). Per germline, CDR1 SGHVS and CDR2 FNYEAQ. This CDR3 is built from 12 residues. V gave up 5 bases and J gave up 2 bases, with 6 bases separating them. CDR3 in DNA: TGTGCCAGCAGCGGACAGCAAGAGACCCAGTACTTC. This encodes CASSGQQETQYF.

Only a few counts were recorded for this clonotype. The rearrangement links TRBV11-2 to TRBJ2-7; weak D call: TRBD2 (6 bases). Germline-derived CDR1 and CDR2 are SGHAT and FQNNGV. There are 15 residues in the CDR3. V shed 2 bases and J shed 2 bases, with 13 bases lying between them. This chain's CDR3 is CASSLSRGSTYEQYV. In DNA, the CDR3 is TGTGCCAGCAGCTTATCGCGGGGATCGACCTACGAGCAGTACGTC.

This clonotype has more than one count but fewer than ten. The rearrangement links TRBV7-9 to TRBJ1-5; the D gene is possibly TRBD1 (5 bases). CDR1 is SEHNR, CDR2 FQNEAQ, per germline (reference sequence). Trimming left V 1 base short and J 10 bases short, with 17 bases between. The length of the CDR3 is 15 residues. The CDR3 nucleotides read TGTGCCAGCAGCTTAGGGGGGGAGGGGACCCAACCCCAGCATTTT. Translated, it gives CASSLGGEGTQPQHF.